This is a list of T cell receptor beta chains from one sample in a study of blood T cell repertoires in COVID-19. Libraries were prepared by immunoSEQ multiplex PCR; TCRdb keeps only in-frame clonotypes and omits some of them. The sample includes hundreds of thousands of clones, roughly 80% of them seen just once. Sequences were obtained from peripheral blood. The receptors originated from a woman older than 75 with acute or convalescent COVID-19. CDR3s include the opening cysteine and the closing phenylalanine or tryptophan. D genes are given only for firm matches. Size is stated for part of the rows, as once, few or many counts, or as a class when the clone is expanded.

abundance: .
v_gene: TRBV28
j_gene: TRBJ1-4
d_gene: .
CDR3aa: CASSFDGANEKLFF
CDR3nt: TGTGCCAGCAGTTTTGACGGGGCTAATGAAAAACTGTTTTTT

abundance: .
v_gene: TRBV19
j_gene: TRBJ1-1
d_gene: .
CDR3aa: CASKQDRDFDMNTEAFF
CDR3nt: TGTGCCAGTAAGCAAGACAGAGACTTTGACATGAACACTGAAGCTTTCTTT

abundance: .
v_gene: TRBV2
j_gene: TRBJ1-5
d_gene: TRBD1
CDR3aa: CASSRPGTGDQPQHF
CDR3nt: TGTGCCAGCAGTAGACCCGGGACAGGGGATCAGCCCCAGCATTTT

abundance: .
v_gene: TRBV4-3
j_gene: TRBJ2-1
d_gene: .
CDR3aa: CASSQAPLQGYNEQFF
CDR3nt: TGCGCCAGCAGCCAAGCCCCCTTACAGGGATACAATGAGCAGTTCTTC

abundance: .
v_gene: TRBV30
j_gene: TRBJ2-4
d_gene: .
CDR3aa: CAWGTLAKNIQYF
CDR3nt: TGTGCCTGGGGGACTCTAGCCAAAAACATTCAGTACTTC

abundance: once
v_gene: TRBV10-3
j_gene: TRBJ2-5
d_gene: TRBD2
CDR3aa: CAISDGRETQYF
CDR3nt: TGTGCCATCAGTGACGGGAGGGAGACCCAGTACTTC

abundance: .
v_gene: TRBV5-1
j_gene: TRBJ2-5
d_gene: TRBD2
CDR3aa: CASSLGGLAGQETQYF
CDR3nt: TGCGCCAGCAGCTTGGGGGGACTAGCGGGGCAAGAGACCCAGTACTTC

abundance: .
v_gene: TRBV12-5
j_gene: TRBJ1-5
d_gene: TRBD1
CDR3aa: CASGLERQGVFWDQPQHF
CDR3nt: TGTGCTAGTGGTTTGGAACGACAGGGGGTATTTTGGGATCAGCCCCAGCATTTT

abundance: .
v_gene: TRBV14
j_gene: TRBJ2-3
d_gene: TRBD1
CDR3aa: CASSQGETGLTDTQYF
CDR3nt: TGTGCCAGCAGCCAAGGGGAGACAGGGCTTACAGATACGCAGTATTTT

abundance: .
v_gene: TRBV10-3
j_gene: TRBJ1-4
d_gene: TRBD1
CDR3aa: CAIETGGDEKLFF
CDR3nt: TGTGCCATCGAGACAGGGGGTGATGAAAAACTGTTTTTT

abundance: .
v_gene: TRBV5-4
j_gene: TRBJ1-2
d_gene: .
CDR3aa: CASSLAGQPYGYTF
CDR3nt: TGTGCCAGCAGCTTGGCCGGACAGCCCTATGGCTACACCTTC

abundance: .
v_gene: TRBV27
j_gene: TRBJ2-3
d_gene: TRBD2
CDR3aa: CASSQRGSSGRAPDTQYF
CDR3nt: TGTGCCAGCAGCCAAAGGGGTTCTAGCGGGAGGGCCCCAGATACGCAGTATTTT

abundance: .
v_gene: TRBV4-3
j_gene: TRBJ1-3
d_gene: .
CDR3aa: CASSQAPRNTIYF
CDR3nt: TGCGCCAGCAGCCAAGCTCCTAGAAACACCATATATTTT

abundance: .
v_gene: TRBV19
j_gene: TRBJ1-6
d_gene: TRBD1
CDR3aa: CASSQGIPNSPLHF
CDR3nt: TGTGCCAGCTCACAGGGGATCCCCAATTCACCCCTCCACTTT

abundance: .
v_gene: TRBV29-1
j_gene: TRBJ1-5
d_gene: TRBD1
CDR3aa: CSVAYGTAQQPQHF
CDR3nt: TGCAGCGTGGCCTACGGGACAGCTCAGCAGCCCCAGCATTTT

abundance: .
v_gene: TRBV29-1
j_gene: TRBJ1-5
d_gene: TRBD1
CDR3aa: CSVLTGTADSNQPQHF
CDR3nt: TGCAGCGTTTTAACGGGGACAGCCGATAGCAATCAGCCCCAGCATTTT

abundance: .
v_gene: TRBV6-5
j_gene: TRBJ1-2
d_gene: TRBD1
CDR3aa: CASRNTGGAGYGYTF
CDR3nt: TGTGCCAGCAGGAATACAGGGGGCGCAGGCTATGGCTACACCTTC

abundance: .
v_gene: TRBV18
j_gene: TRBJ2-3
d_gene: TRBD1
CDR3aa: CASSAGQGTTDTQYF
CDR3nt: TGTGCCAGCTCAGCCGGACAGGGGACTACAGATACGCAGTATTTT

abundance: .
v_gene: TRBV6-6
j_gene: TRBJ2-7
d_gene: TRBD1
CDR3aa: CASRPGQGSTYEQYF
CDR3nt: TGTGCCAGCAGGCCCGGACAGGGGTCAACCTACGAGCAGTACTTC

abundance: .
v_gene: TRBV7-2
j_gene: TRBJ2-6
d_gene: TRBD1
CDR3aa: CASSPGTGGTGANVLTF
CDR3nt: TGTGCCAGCAGCCCCGGGACAGGGGGTACTGGGGCCAACGTCCTGACTTTC

abundance: .
v_gene: TRBV28
j_gene: TRBJ1-1
d_gene: .
CDR3aa: CASSLGPGNTEAFF
CDR3nt: TGTGCCAGCAGCCTGGGGCCGGGGAACACTGAAGCTTTCTTT

abundance: .
v_gene: TRBV7-3
j_gene: TRBJ1-1
d_gene: TRBD1
CDR3aa: CASSPRGTGVSNTEAFF
CDR3nt: TGTGCCAGCAGCCCAAGGGGGACAGGGGTCTCGAACACTGAAGCTTTCTTT

abundance: once
v_gene: TRBV7-9
j_gene: TRBJ2-7
d_gene: .
CDR3aa: CASSLTTTGRSSYEQYF
CDR3nt: TGTGCCAGCAGCTTAACTACGACGGGGAGGAGCTCCTACGAGCAGTACTTC

abundance: .
v_gene: TRBV10-3
j_gene: TRBJ2-7
d_gene: TRBD2
CDR3aa: CAISDNGRASEQYF
CDR3nt: TGTGCCATCAGTGATAACGGGAGGGCGTCCGAGCAGTACTTC

abundance: .
v_gene: TRBV9
j_gene: TRBJ2-3
d_gene: TRBD2
CDR3aa: CASSAGRTSTQYF
CDR3nt: TGTGCCAGCAGCGCCGGGCGGACTAGTACGCAGTATTTT

abundance: .
v_gene: TRBV5-1
j_gene: TRBJ2-7
d_gene: .
CDR3aa: CASSSDSSYEQYF
CDR3nt: TGCGCCAGCAGCTCGGACAGCTCCTACGAGCAGTACTTC

abundance: .
v_gene: TRBV3-1/TRBV3-2
j_gene: TRBJ1-6
d_gene: .
CDR3aa: CASSQERSYNSPLHF
CDR3nt: TGTGCCAGCAGCCAAGAGAGATCCTATAATTCACCCCTCCACTTT

abundance: .
v_gene: TRBV24-1
j_gene: TRBJ2-5
d_gene: .
CDR3aa: CATSDPGGNRETQYF
CDR3nt: TGTGCCACCAGTGATCCCGGAGGCAATCGAGAGACCCAGTACTTC

abundance: once
v_gene: TRBV18
j_gene: TRBJ1-1
d_gene: .
CDR3aa: CASSPAAGRDTEAFF
CDR3nt: TGTGCCAGCTCACCTGCGGCAGGGAGGGACACTGAAGCTTTCTTT

abundance: few
v_gene: TRBV18
j_gene: TRBJ2-3
d_gene: .
CDR3aa: CASSPDSAEWGTDTQYF
CDR3nt: TGTGCCAGCTCACCGGACAGCGCAGAATGGGGCACAGATACGCAGTATTTT

abundance: .
v_gene: TRBV10-3
j_gene: TRBJ1-2
d_gene: TRBD1
CDR3aa: CAISEGQDFYGYTF
CDR3nt: TGTGCCATCAGTGAGGGACAGGATTTCTATGGCTACACCTTC

abundance: .
v_gene: TRBV6-5
j_gene: TRBJ1-1
d_gene: TRBD1
CDR3aa: CASSFGQAIEAFF
CDR3nt: TGTGCCAGCAGTTTTGGACAGGCGATTGAAGCTTTCTTT

abundance: .
v_gene: TRBV19
j_gene: TRBJ1-1
d_gene: .
CDR3aa: CASSSLEGGNTEAFF
CDR3nt: TGTGCCAGTAGTAGTTTGGAGGGCGGGAACACTGAAGCTTTCTTT

abundance: .
v_gene: TRBV5-1
j_gene: TRBJ1-2
d_gene: TRBD1
CDR3aa: CASSLRQGTNYGYTF
CDR3nt: TGCGCCAGCAGCTTACGACAGGGAACTAACTATGGCTACACCTTC

abundance: .
v_gene: TRBV5-1
j_gene: TRBJ2-3
d_gene: TRBD1
CDR3aa: CASSLEGQGRTDTQYF
CDR3nt: TGCGCCAGCAGCTTGGAGGGACAGGGAAGGACAGATACGCAGTATTTT

abundance: .
v_gene: TRBV5-1
j_gene: TRBJ2-3
d_gene: .
CDR3aa: CASSAQDMDTDTQYF
CDR3nt: TGCGCCAGCAGCGCACAGGATATGGACACAGATACGCAGTATTTT

abundance: .
v_gene: TRBV11-2
j_gene: TRBJ1-1
d_gene: .
CDR3aa: CASSIATSTEAFF
CDR3nt: TGTGCCAGCAGCATAGCTACTAGCACTGAAGCTTTCTTT

abundance: .
v_gene: TRBV6-5
j_gene: TRBJ2-3
d_gene: TRBD2
CDR3aa: CASRQTSGYTDTQYF
CDR3nt: TGTGCCAGCAGACAGACTAGCGGATACACAGATACGCAGTATTTT

abundance: few
v_gene: TRBV30
j_gene: TRBJ1-5
d_gene: TRBD1
CDR3aa: CAWSPDRGLRKGNQPQHF
CDR3nt: TGTGCCTGGAGCCCGGACAGGGGGCTCCGTAAGGGCAATCAGCCCCAGCATTTT

abundance: few
v_gene: TRBV30
j_gene: TRBJ2-7
d_gene: .
CDR3aa: CAWSYIRHSDMDEQYF
CDR3nt: TGTGCCTGGAGCTATATTCGACACTCGGATATGGACGAGCAGTACTTC

abundance: .
v_gene: TRBV5-4
j_gene: TRBJ2-3
d_gene: TRBD1
CDR3aa: CASSRTGDTSTDTQYF
CDR3nt: TGTGCCAGCAGCCGGACAGGCGATACCTCCACAGATACGCAGTATTTT

abundance: .
v_gene: TRBV7-2
j_gene: TRBJ2-1
d_gene: .
CDR3aa: CASSPRNGQPFF
CDR3nt: TGTGCCAGCAGCCCGCGCAACGGACAGCCGTTCTTC

abundance: .
v_gene: TRBV28
j_gene: TRBJ1-2
d_gene: .
CDR3aa: CASVRGDANYGYTF
CDR3nt: TGTGCCAGCGTTCGGGGGGACGCTAACTATGGCTACACCTTC

abundance: few
v_gene: TRBV5-8
j_gene: TRBJ2-2
d_gene: .
CDR3aa: CATTGELFF
CDR3nt: TGTGCCACAACCGGGGAGCTGTTTTTT

abundance: .
v_gene: TRBV27
j_gene: TRBJ1-1
d_gene: .
CDR3aa: CASMDRETEAFF
CDR3nt: TGTGCCAGCATGGATAGGGAGACTGAAGCTTTCTTT

abundance: .
v_gene: TRBV2
j_gene: TRBJ1-3
d_gene: .
CDR3aa: CASRVDSSGNTIYF
CDR3nt: TGTGCCAGCAGGGTCGACAGCTCTGGAAACACCATATATTTT

abundance: few
v_gene: TRBV5-1
j_gene: TRBJ2-2
d_gene: .
CDR3aa: CASRTGGEATGELFF
CDR3nt: TGCGCCAGCAGGACGGGCGGGGAGGCCACCGGGGAGCTGTTTTTT

abundance: .
v_gene: TRBV6-5
j_gene: TRBJ1-4
d_gene: TRBD1
CDR3aa: CASSLYRGGEKLFF
CDR3nt: TGTGCCAGCAGTCTGTACAGGGGAGGCGAAAAACTGTTTTTT

abundance: .
v_gene: TRBV4-1
j_gene: TRBJ1-2
d_gene: .
CDR3aa: CASSQERGSLTGYTF
CDR3nt: TGCGCCAGCAGCCAAGAGAGAGGGTCTCTCACGGGCTACACCTTC

abundance: few
v_gene: TRBV5-1
j_gene: TRBJ1-3
d_gene: .
CDR3aa: CASSLSQGPGNTIYF
CDR3nt: TGCGCCAGCAGCTTGTCGCAGGGCCCTGGAAACACCATATATTTT

abundance: .
v_gene: TRBV19
j_gene: TRBJ1-1
d_gene: .
CDR3aa: CASRSGVGNTEAFF
CDR3nt: TGTGCCAGTAGGTCAGGGGTGGGGAACACTGAAGCTTTCTTT

abundance: few
v_gene: TRBV28
j_gene: TRBJ2-7
d_gene: .
CDR3aa: CASSFISAPNLEYF
CDR3nt: TGTGCCAGCAGTTTCATTAGCGCACCTAACCTAGAGTACTTC

abundance: once
v_gene: TRBV6-6
j_gene: TRBJ1-1
d_gene: .
CDR3aa: CASKPPNGVEAFF
CDR3nt: TGTGCCAGCAAACCACCCAACGGAGTTGAAGCTTTCTTT

abundance: .
v_gene: TRBV7-2
j_gene: TRBJ2-3
d_gene: .
CDR3aa: CASSLGGGPADTQYF
CDR3nt: TGTGCCAGCAGCTTAGGCGGCGGGCCGGCAGATACGCAGTATTTT